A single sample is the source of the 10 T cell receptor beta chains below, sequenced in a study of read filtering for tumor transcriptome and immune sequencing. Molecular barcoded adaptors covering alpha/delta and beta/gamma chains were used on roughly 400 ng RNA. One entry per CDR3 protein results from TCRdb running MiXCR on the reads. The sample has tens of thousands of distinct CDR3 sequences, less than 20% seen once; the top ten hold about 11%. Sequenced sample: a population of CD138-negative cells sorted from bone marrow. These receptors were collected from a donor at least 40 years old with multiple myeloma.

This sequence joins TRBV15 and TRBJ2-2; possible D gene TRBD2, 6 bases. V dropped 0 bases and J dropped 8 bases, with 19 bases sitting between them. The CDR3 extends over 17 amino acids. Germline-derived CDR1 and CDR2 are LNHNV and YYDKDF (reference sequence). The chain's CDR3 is CATSRDRAGGTRGELFF. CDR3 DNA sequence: TGTGCCACCAGCAGAGATCGGGCCGGCGGGACGAGAGGGGAGCTGTTTTTT.

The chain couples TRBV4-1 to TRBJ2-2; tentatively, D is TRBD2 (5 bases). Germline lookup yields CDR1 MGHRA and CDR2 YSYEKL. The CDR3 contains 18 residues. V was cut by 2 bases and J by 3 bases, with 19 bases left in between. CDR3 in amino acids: CASSQNPSGRADTGELFF. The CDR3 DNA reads TGCGCCAGCAGCCAAAACCCGAGCGGTAGGGCCGACACCGGGGAGCTGTTTTTT.

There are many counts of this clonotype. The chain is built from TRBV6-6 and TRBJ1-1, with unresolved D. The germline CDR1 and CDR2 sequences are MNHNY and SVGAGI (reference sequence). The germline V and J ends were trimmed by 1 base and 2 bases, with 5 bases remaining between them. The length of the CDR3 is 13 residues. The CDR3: CASSYYGNTEAFF. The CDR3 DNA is TGTGCCAGCAGTTACTACGGAAACACTGAAGCTTTCTTT.

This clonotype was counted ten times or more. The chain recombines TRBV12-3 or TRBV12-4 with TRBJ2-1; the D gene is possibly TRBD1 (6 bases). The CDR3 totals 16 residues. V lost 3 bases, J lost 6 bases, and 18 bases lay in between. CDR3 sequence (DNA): TGTGCCAGCAGTTTCCTTGATCCGGGACATGGCAATGAGCAGTTCTTC. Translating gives CASSFLDPGHGNEQFF.

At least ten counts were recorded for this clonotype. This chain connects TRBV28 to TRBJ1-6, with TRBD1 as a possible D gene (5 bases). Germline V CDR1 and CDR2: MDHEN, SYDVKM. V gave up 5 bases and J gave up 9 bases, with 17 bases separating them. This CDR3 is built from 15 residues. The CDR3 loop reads CASSLPRDATSPLHF. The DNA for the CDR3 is TGTGCCAGCAGTCTACCCCGGGACGCCACTTCACCCCTCCACTTT.

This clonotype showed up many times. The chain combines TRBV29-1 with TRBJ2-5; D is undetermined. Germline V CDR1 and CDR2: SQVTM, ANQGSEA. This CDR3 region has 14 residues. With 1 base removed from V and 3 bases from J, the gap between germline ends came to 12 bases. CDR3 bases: TGCAGCGTTGAAGGTGTTGGGTGGGAAGAGACCCAGTACTTC. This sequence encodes CSVEGVGWEETQYF.

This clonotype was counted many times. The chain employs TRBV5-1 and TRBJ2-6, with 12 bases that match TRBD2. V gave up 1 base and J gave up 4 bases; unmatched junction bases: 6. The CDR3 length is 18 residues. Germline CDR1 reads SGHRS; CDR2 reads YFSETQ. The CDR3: CASSLRLAGGRGANVLTF. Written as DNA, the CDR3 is TGCGCCAGCAGCTTGCGGCTAGCGGGAGGGCGGGGGGCCAACGTCCTGACTTTC.

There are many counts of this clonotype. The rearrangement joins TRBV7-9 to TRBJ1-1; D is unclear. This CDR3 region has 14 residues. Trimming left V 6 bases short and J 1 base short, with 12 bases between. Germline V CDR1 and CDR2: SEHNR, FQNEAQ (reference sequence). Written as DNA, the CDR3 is TGTGCCAGCAGTCGAACGTCGGCGAACACTGAAGCTTTCTTT. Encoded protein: CASSRTSANTEAFF.

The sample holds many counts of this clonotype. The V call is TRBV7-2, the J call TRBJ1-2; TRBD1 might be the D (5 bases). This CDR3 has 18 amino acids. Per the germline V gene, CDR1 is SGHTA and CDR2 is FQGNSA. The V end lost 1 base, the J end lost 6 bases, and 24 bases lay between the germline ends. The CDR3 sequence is CASSLVGLPQDARDGYTF. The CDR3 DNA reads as TGTGCCAGCAGCTTAGTGGGGCTTCCCCAGGACGCTCGCGATGGCTACACCTTC.

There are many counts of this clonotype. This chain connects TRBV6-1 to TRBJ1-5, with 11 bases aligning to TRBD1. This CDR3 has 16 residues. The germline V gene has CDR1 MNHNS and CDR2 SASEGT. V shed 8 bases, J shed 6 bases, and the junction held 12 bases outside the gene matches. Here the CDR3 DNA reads TGTGCCAGCTCCCAGGGGAGGACAGGGGGCGGTCAGCCCCAGCATTTT. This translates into CASSQGRTGGGQPQHF.